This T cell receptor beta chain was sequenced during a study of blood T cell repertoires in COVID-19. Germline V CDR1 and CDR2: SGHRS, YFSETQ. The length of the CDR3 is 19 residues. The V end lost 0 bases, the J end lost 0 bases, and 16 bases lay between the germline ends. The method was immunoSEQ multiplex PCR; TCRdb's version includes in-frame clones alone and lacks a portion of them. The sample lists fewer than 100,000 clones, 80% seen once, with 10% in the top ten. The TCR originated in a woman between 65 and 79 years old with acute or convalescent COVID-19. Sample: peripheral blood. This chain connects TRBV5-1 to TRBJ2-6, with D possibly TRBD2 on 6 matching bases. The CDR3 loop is CASSLERGLPRSGANVLTF. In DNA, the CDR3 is TGCGCCAGCAGCTTGGAAAGGGGACTCCCGCGCTCTGGGGCCAACGTCCTGACTTTC.